This T cell receptor beta chain came from a study of cytomegalovirus exposure and HLA in healthy donors. Only in-frame clones appear in the TCRdb table, and some are missing; sequencing was by immunoSEQ multiplex PCR. The table records tens of thousands of clones, 93% of them present only once. As regards this clone: Its antigen is not identified.

The germline CDR1 and CDR2 sequences are MNHNS and SASEGT. CDR3 length: 19 residues. Trimming left V 3 bases short and J 5 bases short, with 26 bases between. General study findings and limits: According to the study, around 160 TCR beta chains were cytomegalovirus-associated.

The V and J genes are TRBV6-1 and TRBJ1-5; D may be TRBD1 (6 bases). Sequenced: PBMCs. This receptor was obtained from a young woman in good health and CMV-seronegative. CDR3 region: CASSERAAGAAPRHQPQHF. CDR3 nucleotides: TGTGCCAGCAGTGAGAGAGCGGCAGGGGCCGCACCTAGGCATCAGCCCCAGCATTTT.